This T cell receptor (beta chain) was captured by sequencing in a study of vaccination effects on CD4 cells after COVID-19 (dated by TCRdb to between 2021 and 2024). A note on the overall study: Two doses of either the BNT162b2 or the mRNA-1273 mRNA SARS-CoV-2 vaccine were administered to participants. In a couple of convalescent patients, pre-vaccine samples were collected 16 days and one week ahead of the first dose, 142 and 148 days after COVID-19 diagnosis. SARS-CoV-2 spike-specific CD4+ TCR repertoires from before and after mRNA vaccination were compared in COVID-19 convalescent patients and in infection-naive vaccine recipients. Altogether, some 11 COVID-19 convalescent patients and several SARS-CoV-2-naive healthy vaccine recipients made up the full study. Cultures from other donors in the study were sequenced using the Oncomine TCR Beta short-read assay on an Illumina iSeq 100. Study-level results and caveats: Only a small number of convalescent patients were included, and no early post-infection timepoints were available, which limited the study. Marked clonal contraction was observed in both infection-induced and vaccine-induced clones at late post-vaccination timepoints, consistent with waning T cell responses. Among convalescent patients, the spike-reactive repertoire after vaccination was made up mainly of new vaccine-induced clones that were largely distinct from the clones induced by infection.

The trim is 3 bases for V and 9 bases for J, with a gap of 15 bases between the germline ends. Reading from cysteine to phenylalanine, the CDR3 counts 14 amino acids. Only CDR3 DNA is held: 42 bases, read in frame from base 1. The germline V gene (reference sequence) provides CDR1 DFQATT and CDR2 SNEGSKA. As to this clone: It has no known antigen specificity. Qualities for individual bases were not recorded, and no much larger clone is one base off.

In the ViraFEST assay, PBMC were stimulated with viral peptide pools, and TCR sequencing was then used to find antigen-specific CD4+ T cell clonotypes based on their expansion. After roughly 11 days of culture, CD4+ T cells were isolated with the EasySep CD4+ T cell isolation kit. Convalescent patients had PCR-confirmed SARS-CoV-2 infection between March and December 2020, before Alpha, Beta and Delta variants emerged in the United States. Some 2.2 million PBMC per well were cultured in IMDM with 5% human AB serum, 7.5 to 10 IU/ml IL-2 and gentamicin, plus 10 ug/ml peptides. On days 3 and 7, half of the culture medium was replaced with fresh IL-2-containing medium. Unless noted otherwise, every peptide stimulation condition was cultured in triplicate wells. Using Ficoll-Paque Plus gradient centrifugation, PBMC were separated from whole blood and then either used fresh or cryopreserved at -140C. The spike proteins of SARS-CoV-2 and of the common cold coronaviruses HCoV-NL63, HCoV-OC43 and HCoV-229E were spanned by overlapping peptide pools. Genomic DNA was extracted from cultured CD4+ T cells with the QIAamp micro DNA kit.

The receptor library was made with the immunoSEQ multiplex PCR assay. DNA from the CD4+ T cells that had been cultured and isolated underwent TCR beta CDR3 sequencing. The study's processing was this. The analysis removed non-productive TCR sequences, trimmed reads to the CDR3 region, and retained only CDR3s that were 7 or more amino acids long. Antigen-specific clonotypes were identified using the MANAFEST web app by comparison of expansion in peptide wells against reference cultures. Positive clones required FDR<0.05 expansion versus reference and all other wells, odds ratio above 5, and frequency above 0.1% in two replicate wells. Clonotypes significantly expanded in SARS-CoV-2 spike wells and in at least one common cold coronavirus spike condition were defined as cross-reactive. Levenshtein distance calculated with the stringdist R package was used to assess CDR3 similarity, and unrooted trees were constructed with ape in R 3.6.1. Held by TCRdb, this immuneACCESS table contains in-frame sequences only and omits some clones. Under half of the omission traces to an unresolved V gene where checked; the cause of the rest is unknown. D and trimming come from the DNA, and the V and J calls and clone size come from that table. Within this sample are 20,000 to 30,000 clones, with approximately 78% of them counted one time only. The ten top clones hold roughly 15% of the sample.

The sequences come from CD4+ T cells from PBMCs cultured with HCoV-NL63 spike peptides, collected before COVID-19 vaccination. Taken with the paper, the label for cell subset or site translates to: HCoV-NL63 spike overlapping peptide pool stimulation. This receptor chain uses TRBV20-1 and TRBJ1-6, with no confident D gene call. This TCR was sampled from a human donor who had a prior SARS-CoV-2 infection. The base sequence is TGCAGTGCTAGTGCTGGGCACTTCACTTCACCCCTCCACTTT. Its protein is CSASAGHFTSPLHF.